The clone carrying this T cell receptor (beta chain) was seen only once. Antigen specificity is unknown. These data come from a study of blood T cells in healthy people across ages. Broader study findings: Roughly linearly, TCR beta diversity per million T cells fell as age increased. Naive T cell percentage showed a strong correlation with the diversity of TCR beta.

Alongside a J-beta primer mix, a sample-barcoded 5' primer served in a second PCR lasting about 7 to 12 cycles. One entry per CDR3 protein, called by TCRdb with MiXCR from the 5' RACE reads. The data contain hundreds of thousands of distinct CDR3 sequences, about 51% of them seen just once; the ten biggest clones take up about 13%. Material for sequencing was blood. The TCR originated in an elderly woman in good health.

In DNA form, the CDR3 reads TGTGCCAGCAGCCCCCGGGACAGGGTTTCGCTTAGCCGTCAGGGCTACACCTTC. Translating gives CASSPRDRVSLSRQGYTF. The chain recombines TRBV7-2 with TRBJ1-2; 9 bases line up with TRBD1. This CDR3 is built from 18 residues. Germline CDR1 reads SGHTA; CDR2 reads FQGNSA. V gave up 5 bases and J gave up 8 bases; unmatched junction bases: 21.